The text below deals with one TCR beta chain. This sample was taken from a study of T cell changes during pregnancy in multiple sclerosis. Germline V CDR1 and CDR2: KGHSH, LQKENI. The CDR3 loop spans 16 amino acids. The V and J ends lost 2 bases and 3 bases respectively, with 17 bases between them. The protocol was immunoSEQ multiplex PCR, while the TCRdb copy is restricted to in-frame clones and leaves out a portion. Among 30,000 or so clones listed, roughly 87% were seen once. The source of this sequence is a female donor with multiple sclerosis, enrolled in a pregnancy study. The chain joins TRBV18 to TRBJ2-7, with D perhaps matching TRBD2 (5 bases). Sequences were derived from CD8+ T cells from peripheral blood mononuclear cells, sampled in the first trimester of pregnancy. In DNA form, the CDR3 reads TGTGCCAGCTCACCAGAGGGCGGGCGGCTTTTCTACGAGCAGTACTTC. Protein: CASSPEGGRLFYEQYF.